One and the same sample provided the 29 T cell receptor beta chains below, sequenced in a study of T cells in Graves' hyperthyroidism and ophthalmopathy. RNA transcripts gave rise to amplified TCR beta CDR3 regions. Initially, a first-round RT-PCR of the TCR CDR3 employed the HTBI primer set. TCRdb reprocessed the multiplex PCR reads via MiXCR and lists one record per CDR3 protein. The repertoire has over 500,000 distinct CDR3 sequences, 15% to 20% of them found once; the top ten carry roughly 15%. Specimen: blood. These receptors originate from a woman younger than 30 with Graves' ophthalmopathy.

This clonotype was seen many times. The V and J genes are TRBV30 and TRBJ2-5; 8 nucleotides agree with TRBD2. The ends lost 3 bases at V and 5 bases at J; junction bases unmatched: 8. This CDR3 comprises 14 residues. Germline V gene lookup returns CDR1 GTSNPN and CDR2 SVGIG (reference sequence). The CDR3 region is CAWRPGLVFETQYF. In nucleotides, the CDR3 is TGTGCCTGGAGACCGGGACTAGTATTTGAGACCCAGTACTTC.

This clonotype was found many times. The genes are TRBV2 and TRBJ1-2; D unresolved. Germline V CDR1 and CDR2: SNHLY, FYNNEI. Trimming stripped 4 bases from V and 6 bases from J, with 12 bases between. The CDR3 is 13 residues long. In DNA form, the CDR3 reads TGTGCCAGCAGTGGGGCTCAAGGGCATGGCTACACCTTC. Its protein is CASSGAQGHGYTF.

This clonotype was detected ten times or more. This chain links TRBV12-3 or TRBV12-4 with TRBJ1-1, with 11 bases fitting TRBD1. The CDR3 is 15 residues long. The V and J ends lost 7 bases and 3 bases, in that order; junction bases with no gene match: 7. CDR3 nucleotide sequence: TGTGCCAGCATAGGGACAGGGGGTTCTTACACTGAAGCTTTCTTT. It specifies CASIGTGGSYTEAFF.

Only a few counts were recorded for this clonotype. The V gene is TRBV25-1, the J gene TRBJ1-1, with TRBD1 as a possible D gene (6 bases). V lost 2 bases and J lost 0, with 10 bases in between. The germline V gene encodes CDR1 MGHDK and CDR2 SYGVNS. This CDR3 is built from 15 residues. The CDR3 is CASSEAGTLNTEAFF. DNA for the CDR3: TGTGCCAGCAGTGAAGCTGGGACACTGAACACTGAAGCTTTCTTT.

V is TRBV29-1 and J is TRBJ2-7; the D gene is possibly TRBD2 (6 bases). V lost 4 bases to trimming and J lost 4 bases, with 17 bases between them. This CDR3 is 14 amino acids long. Looked up from germline, CDR1 is SQVTM and CDR2 is ANQGSEA. CDR3 loop: CSVVGGPGLYEQYF. CDR3 coding DNA: TGCAGCGTTGTCGGAGGGCCAGGGCTGTACGAGCAGTACTTC.

V is TRBV5-8 and J is TRBJ2-7; D call uncertain. CDR3 length: 12 residues. Germline assignment: CDR1 SGHTS and CDR2 YDEGEE. The V end was cut by 7 bases, the J end by 4 bases, with 12 bases between. CDR3 residues: CASGSAAYEQYF. The CDR3 coding sequence is TGTGCCAGCGGCTCGGCGGCTTACGAGCAGTACTTC.

This rearrangement joins TRBV6-1 to TRBJ1-5; maybe TRBD1 (5 bases). V was cut by 5 bases and J by 9 bases, with 8 bases left in between. The CDR3 covers 11 residues. Germline CDR1 reads MNHNS; CDR2 reads SASEGT. The CDR3 protein is CASSNGGPQHF. The CDR3 DNA reads TGTGCCAGCAGTAACGGGGGGCCCCAGCATTTT.

In its sample, this clonotype was seen a few times. The chain links TRBV6-5 to TRBJ2-2, with D possibly matching TRBD1 (5 bases). V shed 2 bases and J shed 3 bases, with 7 bases lying between them. Germline V gene lookup returns CDR1 MNHEY and CDR2 SVGAGI. The CDR3 spans 14 residues. CDR3 sequence reads: CASSYGADTGELFF. The CDR3 DNA is TGTGCCAGCAGTTACGGGGCAGACACCGGGGAGCTGTTTTTT.

The chain combines TRBV5-1 with TRBJ2-1; 8 nucleotides match TRBD2. The end of the DNA fits TRBJ2-7 better, so the J call may be wrong. The length of the CDR3 is 14 residues. Germline V gene sequence: CDR1 SGHRS, CDR2 YFSETQ. The CDR3 reads CASSLAGAYNEQYF. The CDR3 coding sequence is TGCGCCAGCAGCTTAGCGGGGGCCTACAATGAGCAGTACTTC.

The sample holds many counts of this clonotype. V and J are TRBV6-1 and TRBJ1-5; maybe TRBD1 (6 bases). The CDR3 runs to 15 residues. Germline V gene sequence: CDR1 MNHNS, CDR2 SASEGT. V lost 7 bases and J lost 3, with 16 bases in between. CDR3 bases: TGTGCCAGCACCGACAGGCCCGCCGACAATCAGCCCCAGCATTTT. Its translation: CASTDRPADNQPQHF.

This clonotype was counted a few times. The chain uses TRBV20-1 and TRBJ1-5; D is perhaps TRBD1 (5 bases). Germline CDR1 reads DFQATT; CDR2 reads SNEGSKA (reference sequence). The CDR3 length is 20 residues. Trimming cost V 0 bases and J 0 bases, with 24 bases left between them. CDR3 coding DNA: TGCAGTGCTAGAGACCTAACAGGTGGGTCGAGGATTTATAGCAATCAGCCCCAGCATTTT. This sequence encodes CSARDLTGGSRIYSNQPQHF.

The sample holds many counts of this clonotype. The CDR3 DNA follows: TGTGCCAGCAGCCAAGATGCCCGCGGGAATCAGCCCCAGCATTTT. It yields the protein CASSQDARGNQPQHF. The rearrangement uses TRBV3-1 and TRBJ1-5; no reliable D call. V was trimmed by 0 bases and J by 4 bases, leaving 10 bases between them. The germline V gene encodes CDR1 LGHDT and CDR2 YNNKEL (reference sequence). There are 15 residues in the CDR3. Together with reference TRBV3-1 and TRBJ1-5, the CDR3 gives the full variable domain: DTAVSQTPKYLVTQMGNDKSIKCEQNLGHDTMYWYKQDSKKFLKIMFSYNNKELIINETVPNRFSPKSPDKAHLNLHINSLELGDSAVYFCASSQDARGNQPQHFGDGTRLSIL.

This sequence joins TRBV5-8 and TRBJ1-1; D remains ambiguous. This CDR3 comprises 12 residues. Germline V gene lookup returns CDR1 SGHTS and CDR2 YDEGEE. The V and J ends lost 0 bases and 6 bases respectively, with 6 bases between them. The CDR3 DNA sequence: TGTGCCAGCAGCTTGGGTCCATCTGAAGCTTTCTTT. This gives the protein CASSLGPSEAFF.

A few counts support this clonotype. The chain employs TRBV19 and TRBJ1-1; 8 positions match TRBD1. Germline V gives CDR1 LNHDA, CDR2 SQIVND (reference sequence). Trimming cost V 5 bases and J 1 base; bases outside gene matches: 6. The CDR3 sequence is 15 residues long. CDR3 in DNA: TGTGCCAGTAGTCGATCGGACAGGGCGAACACTGAAGCTTTCTTT. It yields the protein CASSRSDRANTEAFF. Full variable domain (remainder filled in from reference TRBV19 and TRBJ1-1): DGGITQSPKYLFRKEGQNVTLSCEQNLNHDAMYWYRQDPGQGLRLIYYSQIVNDFQKGDIAEGYSVSREKKESFPLTVTSAQKNPTAFYLCASSRSDRANTEAFFGQGTRLTVV.

This clonotype was recorded many times. The chain carries TRBV7-2 and TRBJ2-5; TRBD1 is a possible D gene (6 bases). Germline CDR1 and CDR2: SGHTA and FQGNSA. This CDR3 contains 13 residues. The ends were cut back, 3 bases at V and 6 bases at J, with 11 bases in the middle. This chain's CDR3 is CASSFSQGKTQYF. DNA for the CDR3: TGTGCCAGCAGCTTTTCACAGGGAAAGACCCAGTACTTC.

In this sample, this clonotype turned up a few times. The chain couples TRBV6-6 to TRBJ2-2, with D maybe TRBD1 (6 bases). V lost 2 bases and J lost 6, with 7 bases in between. Germline CDR1 is MNHNY and CDR2 is SVGAGI (reference sequence). The CDR3 extends over 13 amino acids. CDR3 sequence: CASSYKGAGELFF. The CDR3 DNA reads TGTGCCAGCAGTTACAAGGGGGCCGGGGAGCTGTTTTTT.

The CDR3 DNA reads TGTGCCAGTAGTCTAAGGACAGGAAACTACGAGCAGTACTTC. It is translated as CASSLRTGNYEQYF. The rearrangement links TRBV19 to TRBJ2-7; 7 bases are a match to TRBD1. V gave up 5 bases and J gave up 3 bases; unmatched junction bases: 7. The CDR3 length is 14 residues. Germline-derived CDR1 and CDR2 are LNHDA and SQIVND (reference sequence).

This clonotype was seen only a few times. CDR3 sequence (DNA): TGTGCCAGCTCCCAAACAGGGGAAGATACGCAGTATTTT. This sequence encodes CASSQTGEDTQYF. The chain joins TRBV7-9 to TRBJ2-3; 7 bases line up with TRBD1. V lost 8 bases to trimming and J lost 5 bases; unmatched junction nucleotides: 7. CDR1 and CDR2 (germline): SEHNR, FQNEAQ (reference sequence). The CDR3 spans 13 residues. Complete variable domain (other parts from reference TRBV7-9 and TRBJ2-3): DTGVSQNPRHKITKRGQNVTFRCDPISEHNRLYWYRQTLGQGPEFLTYFQNEAQLEKSRLLSDRFSAERPKGSFSTLEIQRTEQGDSAMYLCASSQTGEDTQYFGPGTRLTVL.

This clonotype was found a few times. V gene TRBV6-1 combines with J gene TRBJ1-2; 7 nucleotides align to TRBD1. The germline CDR1 and CDR2 sequences are MNHNS and SASEGT. The CDR3 has 11 amino acids. J lost 6 bases, V lost 6 bases, and 1 base had no gene match. The CDR3, as DNA: TGTGCCAGCAGGACAGGGAATGGCTACACCTTC. It yields the protein CASRTGNGYTF.

The CDR3 loop is CSARGPLAGGRNEQFF. For the CDR3, the DNA is TGCAGTGCTAGAGGGCCGCTAGCGGGAGGACGCAATGAGCAGTTCTTC. This sequence joins TRBV20-1 and TRBJ2-1; TRBD2 matches 11 bases. In germline, CDR1 is DFQATT, CDR2 SNEGSKA (reference sequence). The CDR3 extends over 16 amino acids. Trimming took 1 base from V and 6 from J; bases not matched to a gene: 8.

This clonotype was recorded once. The genes are TRBV30 and TRBJ2-1, with 12 bases that match TRBD2. With 1 base clipped from V and 4 bases from J, the junction kept 5 bases outside the gene matches. The CDR3 is 16 residues long. Germline CDR1 GTSNPN, CDR2 SVGIG (reference sequence). The chain's CDR3 is CAWSGQLAGGYNEQFF. The CDR3 coding sequence is TGTGCCTGGAGTGGGCAACTAGCGGGGGGATACAATGAGCAGTTCTTC.

The chain combines TRBV7-2 with TRBJ2-4, with TRBD2 as a possible D gene (5 bases). V lost 1 base, J lost 9 bases, and 13 bases lay in between. There are 14 residues in the CDR3. Germline V gene lookup returns CDR1 SGHTA and CDR2 FQGNSA. The CDR3 region is CASSLVLSVGIQYF. CDR3 bases: TGTGCCAGCAGCTTAGTTCTTAGCGTGGGCATTCAGTACTTC. The variable domain in full, completed from reference TRBV7-2 and TRBJ2-4, reads GAGVSQSPSNKVTEKGKDVELRCDPISGHTALYWYRQSLGQGLEFLIYFQGNSAPDKSGLPSDRFSAERTGGSVSTLTIQRTQQEDSAVYLCASSLVLSVGIQYFGAGTRLSVL.

This clonotype occurred many times. V is TRBV30 and J is TRBJ1-1, with D hard to call. Germline assignment: CDR1 GTSNPN and CDR2 SVGIG (reference sequence). V shed 1 base and J shed 0 bases, with 9 bases lying between them. The CDR3 has 14 residues. The CDR3 nucleotides are TGTGCCTGGAGTGATCTAGGCCTGAACACTGAAGCTTTCTTT. Its protein product is CAWSDLGLNTEAFF.

This clonotype has at least ten counts. The genes are TRBV20-1 and TRBJ2-7; D possibly uses TRBD1 or TRBD2 (6 bases each). Germline lookup yields CDR1 DFQATT and CDR2 SNEGSKA (reference sequence). The CDR3 length is 13 residues. V was cut by 5 bases and J by 0 bases, with 11 bases left in between. The DNA of the CDR3 is TGCAGTGCTGGGGGGCCCGACTCCTACGAGCAGTACTTC. Protein product: CSAGGPDSYEQYF.

The sample holds a few counts of this clonotype. No conserved phenylalanine or tryptophan ends this CDR3, so it is likely a read error. This rearrangement joins TRBV2 to TRBJ2-1, with TRBD1 identical over 10 bases. CDR1 is SNHLY, CDR2 FYNNEI, per germline. The CDR3 covers 16 residues. The trim removed 8 bases at V and 7 bases at J, leaving 14 bases unmatched. This CDR3 is CASWRSYGTGENEQFL. CDR3 nucleotide sequence: TGTGCCAGCTGGCGAAGTTATGGGACAGGGGAAAATGAGCAGTTCCTC.

This clonotype was observed a handful of times. The chain couples TRBV24-1 to TRBJ2-3, with no clear D. This CDR3 is 17 amino acids long. Germline values: CDR1 KGHDR, CDR2 SFDVKD. V was clipped by 5 bases and J by 2 bases, with 19 bases between them. CDR3 sequence reads: CATSAPSGVTYTDTQYF. The CDR3 bases are TGTGCCACCAGTGCCCCCTCTGGAGTTACCTACACAGATACGCAGTATTTT.

Written as DNA, the CDR3 is TGTGCCAGCTCACCGGGGACAGACGACACCGGGGAGCTGTTTTTT. It specifies CASSPGTDDTGELFF. The chain links TRBV18 to TRBJ2-2; TRBD1 matches at 7 bases. This CDR3 region has 15 residues. Germline V gene data show CDR1 as KGHSH and CDR2 as LQKENI. V lost 3 bases and J lost 3; bases outside the gene matches: 4.

Many counts were recorded for this clonotype. V is TRBV20-1 and J is TRBJ2-7; 7 bases match TRBD1. CDR1 is DFQATT, CDR2 SNEGSKA, per germline (reference sequence). The J segment lost 3 bases and the V segment lost 3 bases, leaving 2 bases of the junction unmatched. The CDR3 consists of 12 residues. The CDR3 is CSARGQSYEQYF. Here the CDR3 DNA reads TGCAGTGCTAGGGGACAGAGCTACGAGCAGTACTTC.

This clonotype was detected many times. The V gene is TRBV28, the J gene TRBJ2-3; D is unclear. The germline V and J ends were trimmed by 7 bases and 0 bases, with 11 bases remaining between them. The CDR3 extends over 14 amino acids. CDR1 and CDR2 (germline): MDHEN, SYDVKM. Here the CDR3 reads CASTENGSTDTQYF. The CDR3, as DNA: TGTGCCAGCACTGAAAATGGGAGCACAGATACGCAGTATTTT.